Presented here are 23 T cell receptor beta chains from one specimen sequenced in a study of cytomegalovirus exposure and HLA in healthy donors. PCR was performed using 60 Vbeta and 13 Jbeta primers. TCRdb keeps only in-frame clones here, not all; method: immunoSEQ multiplex PCR. This table has under 200,000 clones, around 80% appearing once. Specimen: PBMCs. The receptors originated from a woman in her thirties or forties in good health and CMV-seronegative.

This chain uses TRBV7-9 with TRBJ2-5; TRBD1 agrees at 8 bases. This CDR3 is 14 amino acids long. Looked up from germline, CDR1 is SEHNR and CDR2 is FQNEAQ (reference sequence). The V gene end was trimmed by 3 bases and the J gene end by 2 bases; junction bases not matched to a gene: 2. Written as DNA, the CDR3 is TGTGCCAGCAGCTTCGACAGGGGTCAAGAGACCCAGTACTTC. This gives the protein CASSFDRGQETQYF.

V gene TRBV7-2 combines with J gene TRBJ2-2; 7 nucleotides line up with TRBD1. CDR3 length: 14 residues. The junction had 4 bases not matched to a gene; V was cut back by 5 bases and J by 4 bases. Germline CDR1 reads SGHTA; CDR2 reads FQGNSA. DNA for the CDR3: TGTGCCAGCAGCCCCGGACAGGCCACCGGGGAGCTGTTTTTT. This encodes CASSPGQATGELFF. The variable domain in full, completed from reference TRBV7-2 and TRBJ2-2, reads GAGVSQSPSNKVTEKGKDVELRCDPISGHTALYWYRQSLGQGLEFLIYFQGNSAPDKSGLPSDRFSAERTGGSVSTLTIQRTQQEDSAVYLCASSPGQATGELFFGEGSRLTVL.

The chain is built from TRBV6-6 and TRBJ1-1, with 9 bases identical to TRBD1. The CDR3 loop spans 13 amino acids. V trimming: 5 bases; J trimming: 5 bases; junction bases outside the gene matches: 3. Per the germline V gene, CDR1 is MNHNY and CDR2 is SVGAGI (reference sequence). The CDR3 DNA follows: TGTGCCAGCAGTACGACAGGGGGAACTGAAGCTTTCTTT. Amino acid sequence: CASSTTGGTEAFF.

The chain employs TRBV5-6 and TRBJ1-2; 11 bases agree with TRBD1. With 0 bases clipped from V and 6 bases from J, the junction kept 4 bases outside the gene matches. The CDR3 runs 15 residues. Germline V gives CDR1 SGHDT, CDR2 YYEEEE. CDR3 sequence reads: CASSLGTGGGDGYTF. DNA of the CDR3: TGTGCCAGCAGCTTGGGGACAGGGGGCGGGGATGGCTACACCTTC.

In this sample, this clone turned up a few times. The chain joins TRBV28 to TRBJ2-3; 10 nucleotides align to TRBD2. The CDR3 is made up of 15 amino acids. Germline CDR1 MDHEN, CDR2 SYDVKM. V trimming: 3 bases; J trimming: 6 bases; junction bases outside the gene matches: 6. CDR3 sequence reads: CASSLASGGGDTQYF. DNA of the CDR3: TGTGCCAGCAGTTTGGCTAGCGGGGGCGGCGATACGCAGTATTTT.

The chain employs TRBV7-9 and TRBJ1-1; 9 bases line up with TRBD1. CDR3 length equals 16 residues. Germline CDR1 and CDR2: SEHNR and FQNEAQ (reference sequence). V gave up 2 bases and J gave up 6 bases; unmatched junction bases: 10. This CDR3 is CASSLPRGQGKSEAFF. CDR3 nucleotide sequence: TGTGCCAGCAGCTTACCCAGAGGACAGGGGAAGTCTGAAGCTTTCTTT.

The rearrangement joins TRBV4-2 to TRBJ2-1; 9 positions match TRBD2. Germline V CDR1 and CDR2: LGHNA, YNFKEQ. This CDR3 region has 21 residues. Germline trimming cut 1 base from V and 2 bases from J; bases unmatched to any gene: 18. This CDR3 is CASSQGWAGGPDTGAYNEQFF. The CDR3 DNA is TGTGCCAGCAGCCAAGGCTGGGCGGGAGGGCCAGACACAGGTGCCTACAATGAGCAGTTCTTC.

V usage is TRBV30 and J usage is TRBJ2-7; 8 bases agree with TRBD2. The germline V gene has CDR1 GTSNPN and CDR2 SVGIG (reference sequence). CDR3 length: 12 amino acids. DNA for the CDR3: TGTGCTCTGAATCGGGGGGGGGACGAGCAGTACTTC. As protein: CALNRGGDEQYF.

The chain carries TRBV5-1 and TRBJ2-2; D remains unclear. V lost 0 bases and J 3 bases, leaving 3 bases between the germline ends. Germline assignment: CDR1 SGHRS and CDR2 YFSETQ. The CDR3 length is 13 residues. The CDR3 DNA is TGCGCCAGCAGCTTGGTCTACACCGGGGAGCTGTTTTTT. Translating gives CASSLVYTGELFF.

V and J are TRBV29-1 and TRBJ1-2, with a tentative D call TRBD1 (5 bases). Germline V gene sequence: CDR1 SQVTM, CDR2 ANQGSEA. Trimming took off 0 bases at V and 2 bases at J, with 7 bases between the two ends. The length of the CDR3 is 13 residues. The CDR3 is CSVEETVNYGYTF. The CDR3 bases are TGCAGCGTTGAAGAGACAGTAAACTATGGCTACACCTTC.

This sequence joins TRBV5-1 and TRBJ2-5; 7 nucleotides line up with TRBD2. Germline lookup yields CDR1 SGHRS and CDR2 YFSETQ. Trimming at V came to 4 bases and at J to 4 bases, leaving 7 bases not matched to a gene. The CDR3 loop spans 14 amino acids. In DNA, the CDR3 is TGCGCCAGCAGCGTGGGGGGGGTTCTAGAGACCCAGTACTTC. Encoded protein: CASSVGGVLETQYF.

The V and J genes are TRBV30 and TRBJ1-1; 9 bases are shared with TRBD1. V gave up 1 base and J gave up 4 bases; unmatched junction bases: 7. The CDR3 contains 15 residues. Germline assignment: CDR1 GTSNPN and CDR2 SVGIG (reference sequence). The CDR3 protein is CAWSAPQDRGTEAFF. CDR3 coding DNA: TGTGCCTGGAGTGCCCCCCAGGACAGGGGCACTGAAGCTTTCTTT.

The CDR3 DNA is TGTGCCAGCTCAGGACAGGGGGCCTACGAGCAGTACTTC. Translated: CASSGQGAYEQYF. The chain recombines TRBV18 with TRBJ2-7; 10 nucleotides match TRBD1. The CDR3 is 13 residues long. Trimming cost V 5 bases and J 2 bases; bases outside gene matches: 0. Germline V lookup: CDR1 KGHSH, CDR2 LQKENI.

This clone was seen a handful of times. This sequence joins TRBV4-3 and TRBJ1-4; D unclear. Germline V gene lookup returns CDR1 LGHNA and CDR2 YSLEER. The CDR3 totals 15 residues. V shed 4 bases and J shed 0 bases, with 9 bases lying between them. The CDR3 reads CASSLNPTTNEKLFF. CDR3 sequence (DNA): TGCGCCAGCAGCCTCAATCCCACAACTAATGAAAAACTGTTTTTT.

The chain uses TRBV15 and TRBJ1-4; D is unclear. The V end was cut by 3 bases, the J end by 7 bases, with 6 bases between. The germline CDR1 and CDR2 sequences are LNHNV and YYDKDF (reference sequence). This CDR3 spans 12 amino acids. The CDR3 sequence: CATSRYSEKLFF. DNA of the CDR3: TGTGCCACCAGCAGGTACAGTGAAAAACTGTTTTTT. Variable domain in full (rest from reference TRBV15 and TRBJ1-4): DAMVIQNPRYQVTQFGKPVTLSCSQTLNHNVMYWYQQKSSQAPKLLFHYYDKDFNNEADTPDNFQSRRPNTSFCFLDIRSPGLGDTAMYLCATSRYSEKLFFGSGTQLSVL.

This clone appeared a few times. The gene calls are TRBV29-1 and TRBJ2-5, with 7 bases matching TRBD1. Germline V gene sequence: CDR1 SQVTM, CDR2 ANQGSEA. V shed 6 bases and J 5 bases; nucleotides not matched to a gene: 6. This CDR3 region has 12 residues. CDR3: CSVQTGPETQYF. The CDR3 DNA follows: TGCAGCGTACAGACAGGGCCGGAGACCCAGTACTTC.

The chain couples TRBV7-9 to TRBJ1-5; D possibly corresponds to TRBD1 (5 bases). This CDR3 region has 14 residues. The V gene lost 5 bases and the J gene lost 7 bases, with 15 bases spanning the gap. Germline values: CDR1 SEHNR, CDR2 FQNEAQ (reference sequence). The CDR3 DNA is TGTGCCAGCAGCCAATTAACAGGTACACAGCCCCAGCATTTT. Residues: CASSQLTGTQPQHF. The full variable domain, its missing parts supplied by reference TRBV7-9 and TRBJ1-5, is DTGVSQNPRHKITKRGQNVTFRCDPISEHNRLYWYRQTLGQGPEFLTYFQNEAQLEKSRLLSDRFSAERPKGSFSTLEIQRTEQGDSAMYLCASSQLTGTQPQHFGDGTRLSIL.

The V and J genes are TRBV29-1 and TRBJ2-7; a possible D gene is TRBD1 (6 bases). Germline V gives CDR1 SQVTM, CDR2 ANQGSEA. V lost 4 bases, J lost 13 bases, and 17 bases lay in between. This CDR3 region has 11 residues. The CDR3 loop is CSVADSPLVYF. The DNA of the CDR3 is TGCAGCGTTGCGGACAGCCCGCTTGTATACTTC.

This clone has more than one count but fewer than ten. V is TRBV7-8 and J is TRBJ1-1, with D unresolved. Germline CDR1 reads SGHVS; CDR2 reads FQNEAQ. CDR3 length equals 14 residues. Trimming left V 8 bases short and J 6 bases short, with 19 bases between. CDR3 protein: CASGLKGGRSEAFF. In DNA, the CDR3 is TGTGCCAGCGGCCTGAAGGGTGGGAGGTCTGAAGCTTTCTTT. Full variable domain (rest looked up from reference TRBV7-8 and TRBJ1-1): GAGVSQSPRYKVAKRGQDVALRCDPISGHVSLFWYQQALGQGPEFLTYFQNEAQLDKSGLPSDRFFAERPEGSVSTLKIQRTQQEDSAVYLCASGLKGGRSEAFFGQGTRLTVV.

CDR3 in DNA: TGTGCCAGCAGCTTATCGGGACAGCCTCGGGATGAGCAGTTCTTC. It codes for CASSLSGQPRDEQFF. The rearrangement links TRBV7-9 to TRBJ2-1; 7 bases are a match to TRBD1. The CDR3 spans 15 residues. Unmatched junction bases numbered 9, after V lost 2 bases and J lost 8 bases. Germline V gives CDR1 SEHNR, CDR2 FQNEAQ (reference sequence).

The CDR3 here is CASSEEDRFFSPREFGAFF. CDR3 nucleotides: TGTGCCAGCAGTGAAGAAGACAGGTTTTTTTCGCCCCGCGAATTTGGGGCTTTCTTT. This chain uses TRBV6-1 with TRBJ1-1, with D perhaps TRBD1 (6 bases). CDR3 length: 19 amino acids. Germline values: CDR1 MNHNS, CDR2 SASEGT. V was cut by 1 base and J by 11 bases, with 32 bases left in between.

The rearrangement joins TRBV5-1 to TRBJ2-1, with D hard to call. The CDR3 has 17 residues. The V gene's germline CDR1 is SGHRS and CDR2 YFSETQ. V was clipped by 4 bases and J by 0 bases, with 17 bases between them. The CDR3 loop reads CASSQETGVSSYNEQFF. As DNA, the CDR3 is TGCGCCAGCAGCCAAGAAACCGGAGTCAGCTCCTACAATGAGCAGTTCTTC.

The chain has TRBV27 and TRBJ1-1; the D is unclear. The CDR3 is 14 residues long. Per the germline V gene, CDR1 is MNHEY and CDR2 is SMNVEV (reference sequence). V lost 3 bases to trimming and J lost 0 bases, with 8 bases between them. The DNA of the CDR3 is TGTGCCAGCAGTTTGGAGGGTTTGAACACTGAAGCTTTCTTT. It translates to CASSLEGLNTEAFF.